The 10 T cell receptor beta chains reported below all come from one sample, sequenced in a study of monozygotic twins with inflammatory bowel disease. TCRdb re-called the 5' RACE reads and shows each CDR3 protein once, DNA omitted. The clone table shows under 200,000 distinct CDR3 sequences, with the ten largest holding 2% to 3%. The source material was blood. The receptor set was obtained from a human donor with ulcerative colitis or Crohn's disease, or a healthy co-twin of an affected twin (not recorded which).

CDR3 loop: CASSPRITADTIYF. The J gene is TRBJ1-3, the V gene TRBV11-2. This CDR3 has 14 amino acids. CDR1 is SGHAT, CDR2 FQNNGV, per germline.

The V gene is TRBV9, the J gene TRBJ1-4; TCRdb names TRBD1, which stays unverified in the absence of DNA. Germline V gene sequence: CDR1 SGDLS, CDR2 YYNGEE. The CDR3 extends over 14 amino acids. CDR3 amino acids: CASNRGSTNEKLFF. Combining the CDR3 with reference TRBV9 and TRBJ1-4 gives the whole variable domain DSGVTQTPKHLITATGQRVTLRCSPRSGDLSVYWYQQSLDQGLQFLIQYYNGEERAKGNILERFSAQQFPDLHSELNLSSLELGDSALYFCASNRGSTNEKLFFGSGTQLSVL.

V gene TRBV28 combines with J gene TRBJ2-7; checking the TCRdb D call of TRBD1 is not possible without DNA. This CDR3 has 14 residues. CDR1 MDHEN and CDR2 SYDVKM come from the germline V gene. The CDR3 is CASKYRDRTYEQYF.

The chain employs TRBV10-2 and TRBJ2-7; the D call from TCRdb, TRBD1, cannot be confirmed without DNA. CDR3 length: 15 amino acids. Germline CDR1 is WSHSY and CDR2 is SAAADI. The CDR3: CASSDRAGDIYEQYF.

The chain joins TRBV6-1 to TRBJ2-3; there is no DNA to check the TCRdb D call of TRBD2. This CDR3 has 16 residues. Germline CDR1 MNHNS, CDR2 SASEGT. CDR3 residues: CASRLRLAAYTDTQYF.

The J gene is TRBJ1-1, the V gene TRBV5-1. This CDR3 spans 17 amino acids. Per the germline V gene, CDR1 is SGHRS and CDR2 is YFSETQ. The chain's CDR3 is CASSLIVTDVGNTEAFF.

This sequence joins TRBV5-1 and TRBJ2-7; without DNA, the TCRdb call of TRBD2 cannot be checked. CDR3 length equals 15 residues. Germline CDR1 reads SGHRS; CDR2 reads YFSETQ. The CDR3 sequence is CASSYEGAGVNEQYF.

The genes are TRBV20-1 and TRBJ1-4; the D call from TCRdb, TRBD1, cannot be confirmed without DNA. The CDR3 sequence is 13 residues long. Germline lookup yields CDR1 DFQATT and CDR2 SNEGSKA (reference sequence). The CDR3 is CSARDRDGGPLFF.

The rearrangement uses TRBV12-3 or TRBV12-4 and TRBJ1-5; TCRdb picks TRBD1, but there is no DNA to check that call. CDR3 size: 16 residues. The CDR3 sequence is CASKPPGGYSNQPQHF.

Here the CDR3 reads CASSLLGRGSNQPQHF. V gene TRBV7-6 combines with J gene TRBJ1-5; TCRdb's D gene call, TRBD1, goes unchecked for lack of DNA. Germline CDR1 and CDR2: SGHVS and FNYEAQ. CDR3 length: 16 amino acids.